This TCR beta chain was identified during a study of beta chain features in type 1 diabetes. Study findings and constraints: PCR may have favored shorter templates equally in patients and controls.

This clone came up a few times. The antigen remains unidentified. As every portion of the isolated RNA was reverse transcribed, the sequencing read expressed TCRB transcripts. TCRdb keeps only in-frame clones here, not all; method: immunoSEQ multiplex PCR. The sample carries around 250,000 clones, over 12% recorded once. This CDR3 comprises 13 residues. Between the trimmed V and J ends, which lost 3 bases and 5 bases, there was a span of 13 bases. Germline V gene data show CDR1 as SQVTM and CDR2 as ANQGSEA. Sequenced material: naive CD4+ T cells from blood. The chain employs TRBV29-1 and TRBJ2-5; TRBD2 is a possible D gene (5 bases). The receptor comes from a middle-aged woman in good health. The CDR3 region is CSVEVLAMETQYF. CDR3 nucleotides: TGCAGCGTTGAGGTTCTAGCTATGGAGACCCAGTACTTC. Combining the CDR3 with reference TRBV29-1 and TRBJ2-5 gives the whole variable domain SAVISQKPSRDICQRGTSLTIQCQVDSQVTMMFWYRQQPGQSLTLIATANQGSEATYESGFVIDKFPISRPNLTFSTLTVSNMSPEDSSIYLCSVEVLAMETQYFGPGTRLLVL.